This TCR beta chain stems from a study of cytomegalovirus exposure and HLA in healthy donors. As for the study in general: Earlier work reported 95 million to 130 million unique TCR beta sequences from some 180 million T cells.

The CDR3 sequence is 14 residues long. Germline assignment: CDR1 MNHEY and CDR2 SVGAGI. Trimming cost V 2 bases and J 5 bases, with 12 bases left between them. Study results and limitations: Analyzed later, most CMV-associated TCR beta chains appeared HLA-restricted. Presence/absence results assume similar sequencing depth per donor, which may not hold.

13 Jbeta primers and 60 Vbeta primers were used for the PCR. Only in-frame clones appear in the TCRdb table, and some are missing; sequencing was by immunoSEQ multiplex PCR. The profile shows about 180,000 clones, around 79% of them singletons. A remark on this clone: Its antigen is not identified.

The sequencing input was PBMCs. This TCR was recovered from a middle-aged man in good health and CMV-seropositive. The chain links TRBV6-5 to TRBJ2-5; the D gene is possibly TRBD2 (5 bases). CDR3: CASSYGTGLETQYF. CDR3 DNA sequence: TGTGCCAGCAGTTACGGAACCGGACTGGAGACCCAGTACTTC.